Presented here are 2 T cell receptor beta chains from one specimen sequenced in a study of T cell responses to AZD1222 COVID-19 vaccine. TCRdb's copy holds only in-frame clones and misses some; the assay was immunoSEQ multiplex PCR. In the table there are about 180,000 clones, 85% to 90% of which are singletons. The specimen was peripheral blood, collected on day 0 of AZD1222 vaccination. Source of these receptors: an adult in good health.

The rearrangement joins TRBV13 to TRBJ2-7, with D possibly being TRBD2 (6 bases). The germline gives CDR1 PRHDT, CDR2 FYEKMQ (reference sequence). This CDR3 is built from 15 residues. V was cut by 7 bases and J by 2 bases, with 18 bases left in between. The CDR3 here is CASMGRDSRTYEQYF. In nucleotides, the CDR3 is TGTGCCAGCATGGGCCGGGACTCGAGAACCTACGAGCAGTACTTC.

The chain is built from TRBV29-1 and TRBJ1-2; TRBD1 matches 12 bases. CDR1 and CDR2 from the germline V gene are SQVTM and ANQGSEA. V was clipped by 7 bases and J by 2 bases; unmatched bases: 5. The CDR3 extends over 14 amino acids. The CDR3 DNA follows: TGCAGCGCTATGGGACAGGGGGCGAACTATGGCTACACCTTC. It encodes CSAMGQGANYGYTF.